The rows below give T cell receptor beta chains drawn from one sample of a study of shared clonotypes between healthy human individuals. The protocol was immunoSEQ multiplex PCR, while the TCRdb copy is restricted to in-frame clones and leaves out a portion. Among 2 million to 3 million clones listed, 93% were seen once. The sequenced sample consisted of naive CD4+ T cells from PBMCs. The receptors here all came from a man aged 18 to 29 in good health. Some clones in this sample may be carry-over from other donors' samples. The CDR3 runs from the conserved cysteine through the conserved F or W. The D gene is left open where the match is weak. Clone size appears in some rows only: once, few, many, or a class for an expanded clone.

V gene	J gene	clone size	D gene	CDR3 length	CDR3 DNA	CDR3 protein
TRBV19	TRBJ2-5	NA	NA	15	TGTGCCAGTAGCCCAGGGTTGTGGGATCAAGAGACCCAGTACTTC	CASSPGLWDQETQYF
TRBV7-3	TRBJ2-7	NA	TRBD1	14	TGTGCCAGCAGCCCCGGACAGGGTAGGGACGAGCAGTACTTC	CASSPGQGRDEQYF
TRBV6-1	TRBJ1-1	NA	NA	11	TGTGCCAGCAGGGGGGGCACTGAAGCTTTCTTT	CASRGGTEAFF
TRBV20-1	TRBJ2-7	NA	NA	11	TGCAGTGCTGGGGCAGTTTCCGAGCAGTACTTC	CSAGAVSEQYF
TRBV5-1	TRBJ2-5	NA	TRBD2	17	TGCGCCAGCAGCTCTGCCCCCGGGACTAGCGGACAAGAGACCCAGTACTTC	CASSSAPGTSGQETQYF
TRBV5-8	TRBJ1-1	NA	TRBD1	15	TGTGCCAGCAGCTTAAGTAGTACAGGGGGCACTGAAGCTTTCTTT	CASSLSSTGGTEAFF
TRBV6-5	TRBJ2-5	NA	NA	14	TGTGCCAGCAGTTATCGAAGGGAACAAGAGACCCAGTACTTC	CASSYRREQETQYF
TRBV25-1	TRBJ2-1	NA	NA	15	TGTGCCAGCAGGGCAGTCGTGGGAAAGATTAATGAGCAGTTCTTC	CASRAVVGKINEQFF
TRBV7-3	TRBJ2-7	NA	NA	16	TGTGCCAGCAGTCAACCGATCGGGCTAGCTTTCTACGAGCAGTACTTC	CASSQPIGLAFYEQYF
TRBV6-1	TRBJ1-1	NA	TRBD1	14	TGTGCCAGCACCCTGGACAGGGGGGGAACTGAAGCTTTCTTT	CASTLDRGGTEAFF
TRBV19	TRBJ1-2	NA	NA	14	TGTGCCAGTAACACCCAGCGGGGCGCTTTTGGCTACACCTTC	CASNTQRGAFGYTF
TRBV20-1	TRBJ2-7	few	NA	11	TGCAGTGCTTCCCTTGCTCCAAGGCAGTACTTC	CSASLAPRQYF
TRBV28	TRBJ2-1	NA	NA	12	TGTGCCCTAGGGGACACCTACTCTGAGCAGTTCTTC	CALGDTYSEQFF
TRBV13	TRBJ1-4	NA	NA	15	TGTGCCAGCAGCTCGACCAGGACTAAGGGTGAAAAACTGTTTTTT	CASSSTRTKGEKLFF
TRBV5-1	TRBJ1-6	NA	TRBD1	14	TGCGCCAGCAGCTGGGGACAGGGTGGTTCACCCCTCCACTTT	CASSWGQGGSPLHF
TRBV6-5	TRBJ2-7	NA	TRBD2	14	TGTGCCAGCAGTGAGGGCCGGGGACTAGGCGAGCAGTACTTC	CASSEGRGLGEQYF
TRBV5-1	TRBJ2-1	NA	NA	13	TGCGCCAGCAGCTTGGTACCCACCAATGAGCAGTTCTTC	CASSLVPTNEQFF
TRBV6-5	TRBJ1-5	NA	NA	13	TGTGCCAGCAGTTACTCCAGAAATCAGCCCCAGCATTTT	CASSYSRNQPQHF
TRBV19	TRBJ1-5	NA	TRBD1	14	TGTGCCAGTAGAGGAGGGACAGGGATCCAGCCCCAGCATTTT	CASRGGTGIQPQHF
TRBV21-1	TRBJ2-2	once	NA	18	TGTGCCAGCAGCAAAGAGGAGGCAGGGAGAAGTCACACCGGGGAGCTGTTTTTT	CASSKEEAGRSHTGELFF
TRBV6-1	TRBJ2-3	NA	NA	16	TGTGCCAGCAATGTAGCTCGGGGGTTTAGCACAGATACGCAGTATTTT	CASNVARGFSTDTQYF
TRBV30	TRBJ1-4	NA	TRBD1	15	TGTGCCTGGAGTATGGAGGGACAGCTTAATGAAAAACTGTTTTTT	CAWSMEGQLNEKLFF
TRBV9	TRBJ1-1	NA	NA	15	TGTGCCAGCAGCCCACGAAGTAGCCCGAACACTGAAGCTTTCTTT	CASSPRSSPNTEAFF
TRBV9	TRBJ2-1	NA	TRBD2	15	TGTGCCAGCAGTGGCGAGGGACTAGCGTCGAATGAGCAGTTCTTC	CASSGEGLASNEQFF
TRBV11-2	TRBJ1-2	NA	NA	20	TGTGCCAGCAGCTTAGATCCCCAGACCTTTCATAACAGGGAGTGCTATGGCTACACCTTC	CASSLDPQTFHNRECYGYTF
TRBV11-2	TRBJ2-7	NA	NA	19	TGTGCCAGCAGCTTAAATGATGGCGGTCGGCAGGCTGTACTCTACGAGCAGTACTTC	CASSLNDGGRQAVLYEQYF
TRBV7-8	TRBJ2-7	NA	TRBD1	14	TGTGCCAGCAGCTCCGGACAGGGCTCCTACGAGCAGTACTTC	CASSSGQGSYEQYF
TRBV6-1	TRBJ2-6	NA	NA	15	TGTGCCAGCAGACTTACAGCTTCTGGGGCCAACGTCCTGACTTTC	CASRLTASGANVLTF